This TCR beta chain emerged from a study of blood T cell repertoires in COVID-19 (dated by TCRdb to the early 2020s). Some background on the complete study: Samples covering the acute and convalescent phases of COVID-19 were provided by collaborators in the United States, Italy and Spain. The material from the prospective study consisted of cDNA or gDNA derived from T cells, B-cell-depleted T cells, or PBMCs. The dataset comprised deeply sampled blood TCRbeta repertoires from subjects exposed to, actively infected with, or recovered from COVID-19. A freely available public database, intended as a resource for researchers studying the immune response to SARS-CoV-2, is where the repertoires were released. The samples were drawn from the first 160 participants of the ongoing ImmuneRACE study and from roughly 1,300 subjects provided by 6 global collaborators. Sample metadata almost always included a de-identified subject ID, COVID-19 status, age in years and sex. Where available, HLA class I and class II types were taken from metadata supplied by the sample provider and were not determined by assay-based typing. Beyond this particular receptor, the publication reports: The quantity of clinical and demographic metadata differed by source and by participant and was supplied without curation.

Note on this clone: Its target antigen remains unknown. No per-base quality is available; no much larger clone lies one base away.

In Seattle, one collaborating source enrolled patients while the infection was active and tracked those patients longitudinally over the course of disease. Collaborating institutions collected whole blood in K2EDTA tubes following their own protocols. For TCRbeta analysis, collaborators shipped samples as frozen whole blood, isolated PBMCs, or DNA extracted from either of those sample types. CDR3 length: 12 amino acids, cysteine to phenylalanine. Of all the DNA, just the CDR3 is kept, 36 bases in frame from base 1. V is cut by 3 bases and J by 3 bases, and the space between the germline ends is 6 bases. Reading the germline V gene gives CDR1 SGHDT and CDR2 YYEEEE. The immunoSEQ Assay, a bias-controlled multiplex PCR, was used to amplify TCRbeta CDR3 regions from genomic DNA. In the authors' own workflow: Within the assay, amplification of reference gene primers was used to estimate how many nucleated cells each sample contained. To quantify the absolute abundance of each unique TCRbeta CDR3 rearrangement, sequence reads were collapsed and filtered. For each sample, productive Simpson clonality was calculated as the square root of Simpson's diversity index across productive rearrangements. TCRdb holds this immuneACCESS table with in-frame rearrangements only. Some clones are missing; in checked studies, unresolved V genes explain under half, and the rest has no known cause. V and J calls and clone size follow that table, whereas D and trimming were derived from the DNA. This sample has fewer than 700,000 clones in its table, and around nine tenths of those were observed once. 7.8% of the sample belongs to the ten largest clones.

This receptor chain uses TRBV5-6 and TRBJ1-2, with an unclear D gene assignment. The sample was peripheral blood. The sequence derives from a woman in her 50s with COVID-19, enrolled during active disease. The CDR3 is CASSSFDYGYTF. In nucleotides, the sequence is TGTGCCAGCAGCTCTTTCGACTATGGCTACACCTTC.